The clone carrying this T cell receptor (beta chain) turned up a few times. Its antigen is unidentified. This specimen comes from a study of T-cell memory formation after mild COVID-19. Findings and limits, study-wide: Within pre-infection memory, some responding clones were found, suggesting cross-reactive memory joined.

Constant-segment primers and 5'RACE yielded cDNA libraries for TCR alpha and TCR beta, each carrying sample barcodes and UMIs. Each CDR3 protein gets one entry after TCRdb re-called the 5' RACE reads with MiXCR. The table records about 160,000 distinct CDR3 sequences, roughly a third of them present only once. The sequence was collected from an adult woman who had mild COVID-19 (a few samples of this study predate the infection). Cell type and time point are not known. Sequenced material: PBMCs or a T cell subset sorted from them (not recorded which).

The CDR3 is CASSHGTGMNTGELFF. Written as DNA, the CDR3 is TGCGCCAGCAGCCACGGGACAGGGATGAACACCGGGGAGCTGTTTTTT. The chain uses TRBV5-1 and TRBJ2-2, with 9 bases matching TRBD1. Unmatched junction bases numbered 5, after V lost 4 bases and J lost 1 base. CDR1 and CDR2 (germline): SGHRS, YFSETQ. This CDR3 has 16 residues. The full variable domain, rest sourced from reference TRBV5-1 and TRBJ2-2, is KAGVTQTPRYLIKTRGQQVTLSCSPISGHRSVSWYQQTPGQGLQFLFEYFSETQRNKGNFPGRFSGRQFSNSRSEMNVSTLELGDSALYLCASSHGTGMNTGELFFGEGSRLTVL.